A single sample is the source of the 14 T cell receptor beta chains below, sequenced in a study of cytomegalovirus exposure and HLA in healthy donors. The repertoire was sequenced with immunoSEQ multiplex PCR; TCRdb's copy has only in-frame clones and lacks some. The sample consists of some 200,000 clones, 75% to 85% of them appearing once. Sample: PBMCs. The source is a woman aged 25 to 39 in good health and CMV-seropositive.

The chain employs TRBV20-1 and TRBJ2-1, with D hard to call. Looked up from germline, CDR1 is DFQATT and CDR2 is SNEGSKA (reference sequence). V gave up 5 bases and J gave up 7 bases, with 9 bases separating them. The CDR3 is 11 residues long. The CDR3 DNA sequence: TGCAGTGCTCGAACAGAGAATGAGCAGTTCTTC. This gives the protein CSARTENEQFF.

In regard to this clone: The same CDR3 arises from other DNA sequences in this sample as well. This rearrangement joins TRBV5-6 to TRBJ2-1; D remains ambiguous. The germline V gene encodes CDR1 SGHDT and CDR2 YYEEEE. V lost 4 bases, J lost 4 bases, and 3 bases lay in between. The CDR3 is 11 amino acids. The CDR3 nucleotides are TGTGCCAGCAGCCTTTACAATGAGCAGTTCTTC. This translates into CASSLYNEQFF.

The chain employs TRBV7-8 and TRBJ1-5; D perhaps matches TRBD1 (5 bases). The CDR3 loop spans 16 amino acids. Germline values: CDR1 SGHVS, CDR2 FQNEAQ. The V end lost 4 bases, the J end lost 3 bases, and 16 bases lay between the germline ends. The CDR3 protein is CASSWGRGTFNQPQHF. CDR3 in DNA: TGTGCCAGCAGCTGGGGAAGGGGAACCTTCAATCAGCCCCAGCATTTT.

The chain combines TRBV28 with TRBJ1-2; D perhaps matches TRBD1 (5 bases). V gave up 2 bases and J gave up 7 bases, with 14 bases separating them. Germline V lookup: CDR1 MDHEN, CDR2 SYDVKM. This CDR3 contains 14 residues. The CDR3 coding sequence is TGTGCCAGCAGTTTAGGTTCTAGAACAGGTGGCTACACCTTC. This gives the protein CASSLGSRTGGYTF.

The rearrangement joins TRBV5-4 to TRBJ2-3; 7 bases are a match to TRBD2. The germline V gene encodes CDR1 SGHNT and CDR2 YYREEE (reference sequence). The trim removed 3 bases at V and 4 bases at J, leaving 11 bases unmatched. This CDR3 has 16 residues. Here the CDR3 DNA reads TGTGCCAGCAGCTCCGCGGGCGGGAGATCGGCAGATACGCAGTATTTT. Amino acid sequence: CASSSAGGRSADTQYF.

Regarding this clone: Distinct nucleotide sequences in the sample also encode this CDR3. The chain carries TRBV25-1 and TRBJ1-2, with D perhaps matching TRBD1 (5 bases). The germline V and J ends were trimmed by 5 bases and 4 bases, with 5 bases remaining between them. The V gene's germline CDR1 is MGHDK and CDR2 SYGVNS. There are 11 residues in the CDR3. The CDR3 loop is CASSRGYGYTF. The DNA for the CDR3 is TGTGCCAGCAGTAGGGGCTATGGCTACACCTTC.

The genes are TRBV2 and TRBJ2-5, with no clear D. The CDR3 has 13 residues. With 9 bases removed from V and 2 bases from J, the gap between germline ends came to 13 bases. CDR1 SNHLY and CDR2 FYNNEI come from the germline V gene. The CDR3 loop is CASRRGGQETQYF. The CDR3 DNA follows: TGTGCCAGTAGAAGAGGTGGACAAGAGACCCAGTACTTC.

This clone appeared a single time. This chain connects TRBV6-5 to TRBJ1-2; D possibly corresponds to TRBD1 (5 bases). Germline loops: CDR1 MNHEY, CDR2 SVGAGI. This CDR3 has 14 amino acids. The V end was cut by 1 base, the J end by 4 bases, with 10 bases between. CDR3 nucleotides: TGTGCCAGCAGTTACTTGGGGGGAAGCTATGGCTACACCTTC. This sequence encodes CASSYLGGSYGYTF.

This clone has a single count. The rearrangement joins TRBV27 to TRBJ2-3; maybe TRBD2 (6 bases). The CDR3 spans 15 residues. The V gene lost 6 bases and the J gene lost 0 bases, with 13 bases spanning the gap. CDR1 is MNHEY and CDR2 is SMNVEV in the germline V gene (reference sequence). This CDR3 is CASRRLGGSTDTQYF. The CDR3 DNA follows: TGTGCCAGCAGACGCCTGGGGGGAAGCACAGATACGCAGTATTTT.

The CDR3 reads CASSQDSGSVYNEQFF. The CDR3 nucleotides read TGTGCCAGCAGCCAGGATAGCGGGAGTGTCTACAATGAGCAGTTCTTC. The V and J genes are TRBV4-2 and TRBJ2-1; TRBD2 matches at 9 bases. CDR1 and CDR2 from the germline V gene are LGHNA and YNFKEQ. Trimming removed 3 bases from V and 3 bases from J; junction bases left unmatched: 6. This CDR3 has 16 amino acids.

The chain employs TRBV2 and TRBJ1-4; 7 nucleotides line up with TRBD1. The V gene's germline CDR1 is SNHLY and CDR2 FYNNEI. The CDR3 consists of 12 residues. V shed 5 bases and J 10 bases; nucleotides not matched to a gene: 4. As DNA, the CDR3 is TGTGCCAGCAGTTCCCAGGGGGGAAAACTGTTTTTT. This translates into CASSSQGGKLFF. The full variable domain, rest sourced from reference TRBV2 and TRBJ1-4, is EPEVTQTPSHQVTQMGQEVILRCVPISNHLYFYWYRQILGQKVEFLVSFYNNEISEKSEIFDDQFSVERPDGSNFTLKIRSTKLEDSAMYFCASSSQGGKLFFGSGTQLSVL.

This clone was seen many times. Written as DNA, the CDR3 is TGTGCCAGCAGTACTCCTTTCTCTGGGGCCAACGTCCTGACTTTC. Translation gives CASSTPFSGANVLTF. V usage is TRBV6-5 and J usage is TRBJ2-6; D is undetermined. Germline CDR1 reads MNHEY; CDR2 reads SVGAGI. V lost 5 bases, J lost 0 bases, and 8 bases lay in between. This CDR3 region has 15 residues.

CDR3 region: CASRLREYTEAFF. CDR3 sequence (DNA): TGCGCCAGCAGGCTGAGAGAGTACACTGAAGCTTTCTTT. The genes are TRBV5-1 and TRBJ1-1, with D hard to call. This CDR3 has 13 residues. In germline, CDR1 is SGHRS, CDR2 YFSETQ. Between the trimmed V and J ends, which lost 5 bases and 3 bases, there was a span of 11 bases.

This chain connects TRBV29-1 to TRBJ2-1; the match to TRBD2 covers 7 bases. The CDR3 has 15 residues. Germline V gives CDR1 SQVTM, CDR2 ANQGSEA. The junction had 15 bases not matched to a gene; V was cut back by 6 bases and J by 7 bases. CDR3 DNA sequence: TGCAGCGTACCCAAAGGCCTAGCGGTACTAAATGAGCAGTTCTTC. This gives the protein CSVPKGLAVLNEQFF.